Below, 8 T cell receptor beta chains from the same sample are listed, as sequenced in a study of T cells in Graves' hyperthyroidism and ophthalmopathy. RNA transcripts provided the source from which TCR beta CDR3 regions were amplified. HTBI primers were the set used in a first-round RT-PCR of the TCR CDR3. One entry per CDR3 protein results from TCRdb running MiXCR on the multiplex PCR reads. The data show some 720,000 distinct CDR3 sequences, with roughly 17% seen just once and over 7.5% held by the top ten. Sample: blood. The receptors originated from a man between 18 and 35 years old with Graves' hyperthyroidism.

J is TRBJ1-3 and V is TRBV11-2; D gene ambiguous. Germline CDR1 is SGHAT and CDR2 is FQNNGV. The CDR3 covers 13 residues. V lost 0 bases, J lost 7 bases, and 7 bases lay in between. The CDR3 DNA follows: TGTGCCAGCAGCTTAGATTTGAGGAACACCATATATTTT. This encodes CASSLDLRNTIYF.

This clonotype came up a few times. The chain uses TRBV10-3 and TRBJ2-7; 9 bases match TRBD1. The CDR3 loop spans 15 amino acids. Germline CDR1 and CDR2: ENHRY and SYGVKD. V was pared by 6 bases and J by 5 bases, with 11 bases of the junction left unmatched. CDR3 sequence (DNA): TGTGCCATCAGGGCCTGGACAGGGGACGCGGACGAGCAGTACTTC. Its translation is CAIRAWTGDADEQYF.

This clonotype was recorded at least ten times. V usage is TRBV29-1 and J usage is TRBJ1-1, with D perhaps TRBD1 (5 bases). V was clipped by 3 bases and J by 5 bases, with 10 bases between them. The germline V gene encodes CDR1 SQVTM and CDR2 ANQGSEA. The CDR3 runs to 12 residues. The CDR3 DNA follows: TGCAGCGTTGACGAGTGGGGGACTGAAGCTTTCTTT. Protein: CSVDEWGTEAFF.

This clonotype was recorded at least ten times. CDR3 loop: CASGDRAGETQYF. As DNA, the CDR3 is TGTGCCAGCGGCGACAGGGCTGGAGAGACCCAGTACTTC. This rearrangement joins TRBV12-3 or TRBV12-4 to TRBJ2-5, with 7 bases aligning to TRBD1. The trim removed 8 bases at V and 4 bases at J, leaving 7 bases unmatched. The CDR3 totals 13 residues.

This clonotype has more than one count but fewer than ten. V usage is TRBV29-1 and J usage is TRBJ2-7; 8 bases line up with TRBD2. The V segment lost 3 bases and the J segment 6 bases; nucleotides outside the gene matches: 7. CDR1 is SQVTM, CDR2 ANQGSEA, per germline. The CDR3 is made up of 13 amino acids. The CDR3 loop reads CSVDDGRAVEQYF. The CDR3 nucleotides read TGCAGCGTTGATGACGGGAGGGCCGTCGAGCAGTACTTC.

The genes are TRBV7-9 and TRBJ1-2; 8 nucleotides line up with TRBD1. Trimming removed 5 bases from V and 6 bases from J; junction bases left unmatched: 5. The CDR3 contains 13 residues. Germline CDR1 and CDR2: SEHNR and FQNEAQ (reference sequence). CDR3 nucleotide sequence: TGTGCCAGCAGCCACACAGGGGGTAATGGCTACACCTTC. Its translation is CASSHTGGNGYTF.

This chain connects TRBV29-1 to TRBJ2-2, with TRBD2 matching over 12 bases. CDR1 is SQVTM and CDR2 is ANQGSEA in the germline V gene. The CDR3 is made up of 16 amino acids. Germline trimming cut 7 bases from V and 0 bases from J; bases unmatched to any gene: 6. CDR3 sequence (DNA): TGCAGCGCGGGACTAGCGGGCTCCCCGAACACCGGGGAGCTGTTTTTT. It translates to CSAGLAGSPNTGELFF.

The rearrangement joins TRBV4-1 to TRBJ1-5, with D unresolved. The CDR3 consists of 16 residues. In germline, CDR1 is MGHRA, CDR2 YSYEKL. V was shortened by 0 bases and J by 3 bases, with 12 bases between the two germline ends. CDR3 sequence (DNA): TGCGCCAGCAGCCAAGATAGTTGGCCAGCCAATCAGCCCCAGCATTTT. It yields the protein CASSQDSWPANQPQHF.